These 8 T cell receptor beta chains came from one sample sequenced in a study of cytomegalovirus exposure and HLA in healthy donors. This PCR relied on a set of 60 Vbeta primers and 13 Jbeta primers. Here immunoSEQ multiplex PCR was the method, and the copy in TCRdb shows in-frame clones only, minus some. This table has some 150,000 clones, about 10% appearing once. What was sequenced was PBMCs. Receptor source: a man aged 45 to 65 in good health and CMV-seronegative.

In this sample, this clone turned up a few times. This chain uses TRBV6-5 with TRBJ2-1, with D perhaps matching TRBD2 (5 bases). The CDR3 totals 14 residues. V was pared by 6 bases and J by 7 bases, with 16 bases between. Germline CDR1 reads MNHEY; CDR2 reads SVGAGI. This CDR3 reads CASSRPPGGNEQFF. For the CDR3, the DNA is TGTGCCAGCAGCCGGCCCCCAGGAGGAAATGAGCAGTTCTTC.

The J gene is TRBJ2-7, the V gene TRBV7-2; 10 nucleotides align to TRBD2. CDR1 is SGHTA, CDR2 FQGNSA, per germline. V lost 5 bases and J lost 9; bases outside the gene matches: 4. CDR3 length equals 12 residues. The CDR3 sequence: CASSPGLAVQYF. The CDR3 DNA reads as TGTGCCAGCAGCCCTGGACTAGCGGTGCAGTACTTC.

Turning to this clone: The junction shows a germline mismatch at one end, possibly a read error. Other DNA sequences in this sample translate to the same CDR3. CDR3 sequence reads: CASGPGGSSFEQYF. The CDR3 DNA is TGTGCTAGTGGCCCGGGAGGCAGTTCCTTCGAGCAGTACTTC. The chain has TRBV12-5 and TRBJ2-7; 7 positions match TRBD2. Germline V lookup: CDR1 LGHNT, CDR2 FRNRAP. The CDR3 sequence is 14 residues long.

This chain connects TRBV19 to TRBJ1-1; D gene ambiguous. The germline gives CDR1 LNHDA, CDR2 SQIVND (reference sequence). V lost 2 bases and J lost 0, with 22 bases in between. CDR3 length: 19 residues. CDR3 region: CASSIRVREGGPMNTEAFF. CDR3 coding DNA: TGTGCCAGTAGTATAAGAGTAAGAGAGGGAGGGCCTATGAACACTGAAGCTTTCTTT.

This clone was seen a few times. This chain uses TRBV6-5 with TRBJ1-5; weak D call: TRBD1 (5 bases). CDR1 MNHEY and CDR2 SVGAGI come from the germline V gene. This CDR3 is built from 15 residues. Trimming removed 5 bases at V and 4 bases at J, with 15 bases between. The CDR3 sequence is CASSGERGGNQPQHF. Here the CDR3 DNA reads TGTGCCAGCAGTGGGGAGCGGGGGGGGAATCAGCCCCAGCATTTT.

This clone appeared a few times. The gene calls are TRBV6-6 and TRBJ1-2; TRBD1 matches 8 bases. With V trimmed by 4 bases and J by 7 bases, 2 bases remained unmatched. CDR3 length: 12 amino acids. Germline V gene sequence: CDR1 MNHNY, CDR2 SVGAGI (reference sequence). In DNA, the CDR3 is TGTGCCAGCAGTTTGGGGACAGGTGGCTACACCTTC. Protein product: CASSLGTGGYTF.

The V call is TRBV7-9, the J call TRBJ2-3, with 8 bases that match TRBD2. This CDR3 comprises 14 residues. Trimming took 1 base from V and 4 from J; bases not matched to a gene: 1. Germline values: CDR1 SEHNR, CDR2 FQNEAQ (reference sequence). CDR3 bases: TGTGCCAGCAGCTTAGGGGGACTAGCAGATACGCAGTATTTT. Amino acids: CASSLGGLADTQYF.

The chain has TRBV29-1 and TRBJ2-3; TRBD1 matches at 8 bases. V lost 7 bases to trimming and J lost 2 bases; unmatched junction nucleotides: 8. The germline V gene encodes CDR1 SQVTM and CDR2 ANQGSEA. The CDR3 has 14 amino acids. This CDR3 reads CSDSGQGVTDTQYF. As DNA, the CDR3 is TGCAGCGATTCAGGACAGGGCGTCACAGATACGCAGTATTTT.